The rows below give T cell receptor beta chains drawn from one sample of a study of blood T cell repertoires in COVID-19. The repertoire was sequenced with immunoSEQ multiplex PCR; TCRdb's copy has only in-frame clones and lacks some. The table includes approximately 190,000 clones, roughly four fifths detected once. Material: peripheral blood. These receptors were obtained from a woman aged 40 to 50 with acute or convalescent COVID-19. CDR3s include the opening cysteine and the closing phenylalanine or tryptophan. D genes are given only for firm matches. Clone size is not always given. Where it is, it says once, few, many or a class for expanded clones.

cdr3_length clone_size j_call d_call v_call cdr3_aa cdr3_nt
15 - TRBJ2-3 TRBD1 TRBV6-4 CASSERTGDTDTQYF TGTGCCAGCAGTGAGCGGACAGGGGACACAGATACGCAGTATTTT
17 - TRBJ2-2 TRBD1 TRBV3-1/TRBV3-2 CASSRLPGQGFTGELFF TGTGCCAGCAGCAGACTACCGGGACAGGGTTTCACCGGGGAGCTGTTTTTT
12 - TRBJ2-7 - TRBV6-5 CASRPNAYEQYF TGTGCCAGCAGACCTAACGCCTACGAGCAGTACTTC
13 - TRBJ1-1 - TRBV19 CASSIMVGAEAFF TGTGCCAGTAGTATAATGGTGGGCGCTGAAGCTTTCTTT
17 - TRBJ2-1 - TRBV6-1 CASSEALRQVFYNEQFF TGTGCCAGCAGTGAAGCCCTACGACAGGTGTTCTACAATGAGCAGTTCTTC
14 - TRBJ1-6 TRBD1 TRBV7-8 CASSSGQDNSPLHF TGTGCCAGCAGTTCCGGACAGGATAATTCACCCCTCCACTTT
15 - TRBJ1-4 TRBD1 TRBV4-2 CASSAQGLANEKLFF TGTGCCAGCAGCGCACAGGGGTTAGCTAATGAAAAACTGTTTTTT
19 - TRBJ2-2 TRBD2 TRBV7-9 CASSFTPGLAEEVAGELFF TGTGCCAGCAGTTTTACTCCGGGACTAGCGGAAGAGGTTGCCGGGGAGCTGTTTTTT
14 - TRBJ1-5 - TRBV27 CASSFGSGNQPQHF TGTGCCAGCAGTTTCGGGTCGGGCAATCAGCCCCAGCATTTT
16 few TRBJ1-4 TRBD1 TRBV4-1 CASSQVTGTEMRKLFF TGCGCCAGCAGCCAAGTCACCGGGACAGAAATGAGAAAACTGTTTTTT
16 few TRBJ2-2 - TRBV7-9 CASSGRQAVNTGELFF TGTGCCAGCAGCGGGAGACAGGCAGTGAACACCGGGGAGCTGTTTTTT
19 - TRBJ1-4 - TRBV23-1 CASSPKEGTNLIRGEKLFF TGCGCCAGCAGTCCCAAGGAAGGGACAAATTTGATCCGGGGTGAAAAACTGTTTTTT
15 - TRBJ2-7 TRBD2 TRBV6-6 CASSYSGGVAGEQYF TGTGCCAGCAGTTACTCGGGGGGTGTAGCGGGGGAGCAGTACTTC
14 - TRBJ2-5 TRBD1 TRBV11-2 CASSHNRGQETQYF TGTGCCAGCAGCCACAACAGGGGTCAAGAGACCCAGTACTTC
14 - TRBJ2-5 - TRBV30 CAWSERDFQETQYF TGTGCCTGGAGTGAAAGGGACTTTCAAGAGACCCAGTACTTC
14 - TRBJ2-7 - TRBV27 CASSLGGQTYEQYF TGTGCCAGCAGTTTAGGAGGTCAGACCTACGAGCAGTACTTC
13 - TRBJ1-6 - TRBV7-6 CASSTGNNSPLHF TGTGCCAGCAGCACAGGGAATAATTCACCCCTCCACTTT
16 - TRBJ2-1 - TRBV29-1 CSVEDGMGGAVYEQFF TGCAGCGTTGAAGATGGGATGGGGGGGGCGGTCTATGAGCAGTTCTTC
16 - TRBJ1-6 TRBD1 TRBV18 CASSGTRDRAASPLHF TGTGCCAGCTCAGGAACCCGGGACAGGGCTGCCTCACCCCTCCACTTT
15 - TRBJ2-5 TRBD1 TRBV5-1 CASSWQGATKETQYF TGCGCCAGCAGCTGGCAGGGGGCTACTAAAGAGACCCAGTACTTC
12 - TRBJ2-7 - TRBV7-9 CASSLVGYEQYF TGTGCCAGCAGCTTAGTCGGGTACGAGCAGTACTTC
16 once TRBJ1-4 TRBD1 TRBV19 CASSHPPGGAGEKLFF TGTGCCAGTAGCCACCCCCCAGGGGGCGCAGGTGAAAAACTGTTTTTT
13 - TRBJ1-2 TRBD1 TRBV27 CASSQTGYYGYTF TGTGCCAGCAGCCAGACAGGGTACTATGGCTACACCTTC
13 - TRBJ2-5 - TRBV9 CASSANRGETQYF TGTGCCAGCAGCGCAAATCGGGGGGAGACCCAGTACTTC
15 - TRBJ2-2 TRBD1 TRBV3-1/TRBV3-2 CASSPRDRGHGELFF TGTGCCAGCAGCCCAAGAGACAGGGGGCATGGGGAGCTGTTTTTT
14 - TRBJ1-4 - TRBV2 CASIGWRTNEKLFF TGTGCCAGCATAGGGTGGCGGACAAATGAAAAACTGTTTTTT
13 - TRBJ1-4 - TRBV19 CASSPLLNEKLFF TGTGCCAGTAGCCCTCTCCTTAATGAAAAACTGTTTTTT
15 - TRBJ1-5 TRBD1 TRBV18 CASSPGTAANQPQHF TGTGCCAGCTCACCAGGGACAGCGGCCAATCAGCCCCAGCATTTT
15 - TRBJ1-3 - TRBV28 CASSLHTEQGNTIYF TGTGCCAGCAGTTTACATACCGAACAGGGAAACACCATATATTTT
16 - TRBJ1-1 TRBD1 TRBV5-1 CASSLRQGGSGTEAFF TGCGCCAGCAGCTTAAGACAGGGAGGATCGGGCACTGAAGCTTTCTTT
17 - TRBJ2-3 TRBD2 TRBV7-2 CASSSRLAGDRTDTQYF TGTGCCAGCAGCTCCAGACTAGCGGGGGACCGCACAGATACGCAGTATTTT
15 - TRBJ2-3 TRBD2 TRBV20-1 CSASAGGAGTDTQYF TGCAGTGCTAGTGCCGGGGGGGCTGGGACAGATACGCAGTATTTT
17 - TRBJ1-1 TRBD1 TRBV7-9 CASSLALLRQGDTEAFF TGTGCCAGCAGCTTAGCTCTACTACGACAGGGAGACACTGAAGCTTTCTTT
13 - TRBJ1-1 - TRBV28 CASRRVRNTEAFF TGTGCCAGCAGACGCGTCCGGAACACTGAAGCTTTCTTT
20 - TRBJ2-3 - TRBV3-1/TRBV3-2 CASSQGLGGFGVGITDTQYF TGTGCCAGCAGCCAAGGGCTGGGGGGTTTTGGCGTTGGGATCACAGATACGCAGTATTTT
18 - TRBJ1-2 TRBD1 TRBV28 CASSLGTGRFAKGYGYTF TGTGCCAGCAGTTTAGGGACAGGGAGATTCGCAAAGGGCTATGGCTACACCTTC
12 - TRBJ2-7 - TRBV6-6 CASSPRAYEQYF TGTGCCAGCAGTCCCCGGGCCTACGAGCAGTACTTC
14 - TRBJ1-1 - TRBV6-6 CASSQPPGWTEAFF TGTGCCAGCAGCCAACCTCCAGGGTGGACTGAAGCTTTCTTT
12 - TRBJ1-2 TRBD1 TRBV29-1 CSVRGGSYGYTF TGCAGCGTGCGAGGGGGCAGCTATGGCTACACCTTC
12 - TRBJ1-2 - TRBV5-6 CASSPGDYGYTF TGTGCCAGCAGCCCGGGGGATTATGGCTACACCTTC
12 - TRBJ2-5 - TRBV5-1 CASSFNGETQYF TGCGCCAGCAGCTTCAACGGGGAGACCCAGTACTTC
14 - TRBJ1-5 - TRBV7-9 CASSFSDSNQPQHF TGTGCCAGCAGCTTCAGCGATAGCAATCAGCCCCAGCATTTT
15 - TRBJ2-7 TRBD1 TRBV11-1 CASSLGRDRAYEQYF TGTGCCAGCAGCTTAGGTCGGGACAGAGCCTACGAGCAGTACTTC
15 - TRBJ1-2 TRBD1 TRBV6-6 CASSQDREWGYGYTF TGTGCCAGCAGTCAAGACAGGGAATGGGGCTATGGCTACACCTTC
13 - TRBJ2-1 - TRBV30 CAWRGQPYNEQFF TGTGCCTGGAGGGGCCAGCCCTACAATGAGCAGTTCTTC
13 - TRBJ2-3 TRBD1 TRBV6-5 CASNTGATDTQYF TGTGCCAGCAATACAGGGGCCACAGATACGCAGTATTTT
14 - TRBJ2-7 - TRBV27 CASSLLGLAPEQYF TGTGCCAGCAGTTTATTGGGGCTTGCGCCGGAGCAGTACTTC
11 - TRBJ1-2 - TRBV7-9 CASSFRDSYTF TGTGCCAGCAGCTTCCGGGACAGCTACACCTTC
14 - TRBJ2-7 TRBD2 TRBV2 CASRGTSGSYEQYF TGTGCCAGCAGGGGGACTAGCGGATCCTACGAGCAGTACTTC